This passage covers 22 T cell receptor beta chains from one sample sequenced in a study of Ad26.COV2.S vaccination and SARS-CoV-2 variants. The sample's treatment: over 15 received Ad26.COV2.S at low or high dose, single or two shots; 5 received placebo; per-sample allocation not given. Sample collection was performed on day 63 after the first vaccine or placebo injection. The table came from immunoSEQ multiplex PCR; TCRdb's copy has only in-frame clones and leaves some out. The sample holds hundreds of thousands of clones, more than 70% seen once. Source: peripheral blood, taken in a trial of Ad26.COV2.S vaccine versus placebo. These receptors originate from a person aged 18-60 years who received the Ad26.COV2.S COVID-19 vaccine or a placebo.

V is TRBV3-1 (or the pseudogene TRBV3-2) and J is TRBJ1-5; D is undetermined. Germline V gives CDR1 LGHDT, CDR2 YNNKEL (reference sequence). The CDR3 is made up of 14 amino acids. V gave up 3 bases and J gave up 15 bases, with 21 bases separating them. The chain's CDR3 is CASSQYQSGLVRHF. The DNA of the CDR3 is TGTGCCAGCAGCCAGTACCAATCCGGGCTGGTCCGGCATTTT.

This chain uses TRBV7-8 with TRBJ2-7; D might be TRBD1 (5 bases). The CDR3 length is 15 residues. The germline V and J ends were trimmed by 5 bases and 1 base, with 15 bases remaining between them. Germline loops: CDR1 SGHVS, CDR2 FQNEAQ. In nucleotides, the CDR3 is TGTGCCAGCAGCAATCCCGTGACAGCTTCCTACGAGCAGTACTTC. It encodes CASSNPVTASYEQYF.

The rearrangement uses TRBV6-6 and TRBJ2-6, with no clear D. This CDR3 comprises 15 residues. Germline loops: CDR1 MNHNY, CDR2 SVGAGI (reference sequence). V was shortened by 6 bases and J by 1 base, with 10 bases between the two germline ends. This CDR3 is CASRADQSGANVLTF. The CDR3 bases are TGTGCCAGCAGGGCAGACCAATCTGGGGCCAACGTCCTGACTTTC.

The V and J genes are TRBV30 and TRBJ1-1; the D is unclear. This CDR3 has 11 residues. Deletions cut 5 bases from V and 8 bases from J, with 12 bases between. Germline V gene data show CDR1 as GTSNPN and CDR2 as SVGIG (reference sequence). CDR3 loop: CAWGGRSEAFF. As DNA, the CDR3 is TGTGCCTGGGGTGGACGGTCGGAAGCTTTCTTT.

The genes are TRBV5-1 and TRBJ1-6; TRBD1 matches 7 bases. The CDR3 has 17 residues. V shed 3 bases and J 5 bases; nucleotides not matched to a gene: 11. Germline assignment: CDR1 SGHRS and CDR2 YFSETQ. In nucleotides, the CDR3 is TGCGCCAGCAGCTCAAGCTTGGGACAGATCGATAATTCACCCCTCCACTTT. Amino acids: CASSSSLGQIDNSPLHF. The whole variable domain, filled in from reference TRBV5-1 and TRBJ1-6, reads KAGVTQTPRYLIKTRGQQVTLSCSPISGHRSVSWYQQTPGQGLQFLFEYFSETQRNKGNFPGRFSGRQFSNSRSEMNVSTLELGDSALYLCASSSSLGQIDNSPLHFGNGTRLTVT.

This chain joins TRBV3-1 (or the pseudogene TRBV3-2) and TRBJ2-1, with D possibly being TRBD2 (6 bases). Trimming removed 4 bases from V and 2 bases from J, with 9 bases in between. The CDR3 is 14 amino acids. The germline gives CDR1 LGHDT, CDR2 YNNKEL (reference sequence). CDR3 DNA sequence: TGTGCCAGCAGCCTAACGGGAGCCTACAATGAGCAGTTCTTC. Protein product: CASSLTGAYNEQFF.

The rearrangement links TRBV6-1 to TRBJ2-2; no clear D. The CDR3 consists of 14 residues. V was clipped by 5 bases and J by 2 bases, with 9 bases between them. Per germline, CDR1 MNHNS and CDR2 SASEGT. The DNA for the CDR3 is TGTGCCAGCAGTTTCCTCGTAAACACCGGGGAGCTGTTTTTT. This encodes CASSFLVNTGELFF.

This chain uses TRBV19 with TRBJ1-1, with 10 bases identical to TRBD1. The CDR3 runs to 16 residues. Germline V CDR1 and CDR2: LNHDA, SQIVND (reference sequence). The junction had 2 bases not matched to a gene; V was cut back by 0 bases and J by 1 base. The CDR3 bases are TGTGCCAGTAGTATAGACCGGACAGGGGGGAACACTGAAGCTTTCTTT. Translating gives CASSIDRTGGNTEAFF. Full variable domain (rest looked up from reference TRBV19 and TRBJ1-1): DGGITQSPKYLFRKEGQNVTLSCEQNLNHDAMYWYRQDPGQGLRLIYYSQIVNDFQKGDIAEGYSVSREKKESFPLTVTSAQKNPTAFYLCASSIDRTGGNTEAFFGQGTRLTVV.

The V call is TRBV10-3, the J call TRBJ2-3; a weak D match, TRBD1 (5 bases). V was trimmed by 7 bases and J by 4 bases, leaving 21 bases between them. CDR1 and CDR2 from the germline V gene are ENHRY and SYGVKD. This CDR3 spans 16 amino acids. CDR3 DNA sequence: TGTGCCATCAAACAGGAACAGGCTGGATTAGCAGATACGCAGTATTTT. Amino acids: CAIKQEQAGLADTQYF.

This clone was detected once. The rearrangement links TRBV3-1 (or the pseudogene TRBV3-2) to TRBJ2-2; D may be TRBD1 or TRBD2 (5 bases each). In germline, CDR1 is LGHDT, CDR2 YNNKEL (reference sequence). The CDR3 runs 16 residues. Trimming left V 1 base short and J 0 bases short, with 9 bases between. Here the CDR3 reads CASSQVLGANTGELFF. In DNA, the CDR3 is TGTGCCAGCAGCCAAGTACTGGGGGCGAACACCGGGGAGCTGTTTTTT.

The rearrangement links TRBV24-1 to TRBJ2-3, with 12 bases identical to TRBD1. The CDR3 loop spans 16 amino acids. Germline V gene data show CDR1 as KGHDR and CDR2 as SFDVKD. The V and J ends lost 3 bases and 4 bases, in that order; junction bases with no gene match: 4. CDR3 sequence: CATSDQGQGAADTQYF. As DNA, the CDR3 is TGTGCCACCAGTGATCAGGGACAGGGGGCGGCAGATACGCAGTATTTT.

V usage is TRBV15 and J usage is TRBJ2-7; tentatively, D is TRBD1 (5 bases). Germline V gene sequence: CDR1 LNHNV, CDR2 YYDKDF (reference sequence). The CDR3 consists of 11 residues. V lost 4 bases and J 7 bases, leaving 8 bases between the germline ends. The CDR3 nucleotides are TGTGCCACCAGCACTAGGGGTGAGCAGTACTTC. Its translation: CATSTRGEQYF. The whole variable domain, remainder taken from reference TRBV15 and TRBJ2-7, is DAMVIQNPRYQVTQFGKPVTLSCSQTLNHNVMYWYQQKSSQAPKLLFHYYDKDFNNEADTPDNFQSRRPNTSFCFLDIRSPGLGDTAMYLCATSTRGEQYFGPGTRLTVT.

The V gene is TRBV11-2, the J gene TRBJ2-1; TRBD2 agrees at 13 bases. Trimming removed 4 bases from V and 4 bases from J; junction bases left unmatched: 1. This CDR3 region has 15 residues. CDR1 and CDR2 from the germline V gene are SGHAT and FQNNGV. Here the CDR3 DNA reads TGTGCCAGCAGCTGGACTAGCGGGAGTTACAATGAGCAGTTCTTC. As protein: CASSWTSGSYNEQFF.

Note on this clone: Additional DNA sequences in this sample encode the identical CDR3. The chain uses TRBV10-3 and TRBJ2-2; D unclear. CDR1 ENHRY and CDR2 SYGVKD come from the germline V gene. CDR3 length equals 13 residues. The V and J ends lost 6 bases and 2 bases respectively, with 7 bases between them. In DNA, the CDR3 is TGTGCCATCAGAGGTCCAAACACCGGGGAGCTGTTTTTT. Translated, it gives CAIRGPNTGELFF.

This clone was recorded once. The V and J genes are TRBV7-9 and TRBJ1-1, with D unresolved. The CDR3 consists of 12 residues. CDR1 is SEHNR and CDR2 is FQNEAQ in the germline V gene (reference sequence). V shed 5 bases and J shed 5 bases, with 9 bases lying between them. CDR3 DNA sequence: TGTGCCAGCAGCCCCTTGAGTACTGAAGCTTTCTTT. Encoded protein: CASSPLSTEAFF.

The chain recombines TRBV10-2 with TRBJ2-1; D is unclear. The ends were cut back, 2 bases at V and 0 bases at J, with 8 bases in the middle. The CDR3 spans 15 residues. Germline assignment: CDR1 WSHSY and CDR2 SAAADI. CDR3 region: CASSEAAFSYNEQFF. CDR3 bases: TGCGCCAGCAGTGAGGCCGCGTTCTCCTACAATGAGCAGTTCTTC.

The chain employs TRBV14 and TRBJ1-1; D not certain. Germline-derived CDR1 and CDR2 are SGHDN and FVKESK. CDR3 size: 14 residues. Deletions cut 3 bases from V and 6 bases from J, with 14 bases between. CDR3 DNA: TGTGCCAGCAGCCATAACATCCAGCGGGCTGAAGCTTTCTTT. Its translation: CASSHNIQRAEAFF.

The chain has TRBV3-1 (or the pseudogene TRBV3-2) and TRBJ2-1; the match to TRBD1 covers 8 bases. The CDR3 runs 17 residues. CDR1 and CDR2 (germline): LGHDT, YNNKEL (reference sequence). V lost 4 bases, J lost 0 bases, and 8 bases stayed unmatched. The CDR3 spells CASSRRQGIASYNEQFF. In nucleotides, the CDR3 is TGTGCCAGCAGCCGAAGACAGGGGATAGCCTCCTACAATGAGCAGTTCTTC.

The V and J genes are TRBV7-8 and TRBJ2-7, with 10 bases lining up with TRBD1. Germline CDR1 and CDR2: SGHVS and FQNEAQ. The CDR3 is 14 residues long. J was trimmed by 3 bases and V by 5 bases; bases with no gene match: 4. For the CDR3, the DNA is TGTGCCAGCAGCCGTAGGACAGGGGGCTACGAGCAGTACTTC. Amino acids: CASSRRTGGYEQYF.

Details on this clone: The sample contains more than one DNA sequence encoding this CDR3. CDR3 in DNA: TGTGCCAGCAGTTTTCAAAGCAATCAGCCCCAGCATTTT. Its translation: CASSFQSNQPQHF. This chain connects TRBV27 to TRBJ1-5, with D hard to call. The germline V gene encodes CDR1 MNHEY and CDR2 SMNVEV (reference sequence). Deletions cut 3 bases from V and 1 base from J, with 4 bases between. The CDR3 runs to 13 residues.

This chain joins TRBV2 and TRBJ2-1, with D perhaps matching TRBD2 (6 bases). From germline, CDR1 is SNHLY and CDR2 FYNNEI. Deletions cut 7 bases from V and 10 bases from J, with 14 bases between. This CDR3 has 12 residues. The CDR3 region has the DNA TGTGCCAGCATGAGGCGGGGTGAGGAGCAGTTCTTC. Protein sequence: CASMRRGEEQFF. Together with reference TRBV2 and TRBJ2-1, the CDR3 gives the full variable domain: EPEVTQTPSHQVTQMGQEVILRCVPISNHLYFYWYRQILGQKVEFLVSFYNNEISEKSEIFDDQFSVERPDGSNFTLKIRSTKLEDSAMYFCASMRRGEEQFFGPGTRLTVL.

In DNA, the CDR3 is TGTGCCAGCAGCCGGGACTACAGGGGTGTTCAGGCTTACTCCACTGTGTGTGGCTACACCTTC. Translating it yields CASSRDYRGVQAYSTVCGYTF. The chain recombines TRBV3-1 (or the pseudogene TRBV3-2) with TRBJ1-2, with 7 bases matching TRBD1. Germline V lookup: CDR1 LGHDT, CDR2 YNNKEL (reference sequence). This CDR3 comprises 21 residues. Trimming took 4 bases from V and 7 from J; bases not matched to a gene: 30.